This TCR beta chain was retrieved from a study of identical twins listed by TCRdb under 2016. For context, the study as a whole: To test whether fetal clonotypes persist, this study deep-sequenced TCR alpha and beta repertoires from monozygotic twins, from unrelated adults of various ages, and from cord blood. To rule out contamination, the twin experiments were replicated at different times with different library preparation protocols.

Study-level results and caveats: Invariant T cells such as MAIT and iNKT could partly confound zero-insertion analyses, though diverse VJ usage argued against this for most clonotypes. Abundant cord blood beta clonotypes had fewer insertions, young adult naive repertoires showed a similar but weaker trend, and memory repertoires showed no such trend. Compared with coincidental sharing between unrelated individuals, out-of-frame TCR alpha sequences shared between twins showed an excess of sequences with low generation probability. Because the same donors could not be followed over many years, conclusions were based on cross-sectional statistical analysis. A weaker excess of twin sharing was found in beta out-of-frame sequences because the signal-to-noise ratio was lowered by fewer shared sequences. In monozygotic twins, recombination models systematically underestimated out-of-frame TCR alpha sharing, but the models matched the sharing seen between unrelated individuals.

Comments on this clonotype: Its antigen remains undetermined. No clone much larger than this one lies a single base away; base qualities are absent.

Every donor was a healthy Caucasian. Three pairs of female monozygotic twins, all aged roughly 18 to 29 years, were included in the twin cohort. Miltenyi CD45RO+ enrichment and human naive T-cell isolation kits were used to isolate memory (CD45RO+) and naive T cells from PBMC. Library construction relied on 5' RACE. Sequencing took place on an Illumina HiSeq 2000. A universal primer binding site was added through template switching, and the final cDNA carried a unique molecular identifier so that TCR cDNA molecules could be counted accurately. Specific primers in the conserved constant-segment region were used to synthesize first-strand cDNA for TCR alpha and beta chains. To control for contamination, every cDNA library carried two barcodes: a SMART-Mk sample barcode plus Illumina barcodes. TruSeq adapter sequences and Illumina sample barcodes were added in two successive PCR steps. Sequencing of the TCR alpha and beta cDNA libraries was done on the Illumina HiSeq platform using custom primers. In the source study's methods: MiGEC processed the raw reads to extract unique molecular identifiers, while MiXCR was used to determine the CDR3 positions. For each individual, recombination models were inferred using an EM algorithm with the repgenHMM and IGoR tools. Shared clonotypes were analyzed with the tcR package in R, and sharing was normalized by the product of cloneset sizes. To study raw recombination without the effects of thymic and clonal selection, out-of-frame nonproductive sequences were analyzed. In-frame beta chains were kept once TCRdb had trimmed the public reads at Q25 with fastp and called clones with MiXCR. Each entry merges the rows of one CDR3 protein and shows their most common DNA and genes. In this record, the V and J calls reflect TCRdb's handling and not the investigators' own analysis. The sample table records more than 250,000 distinct CDR3 sequences; approximately 8.5% of these occur just once. Clones ranked in the top ten supply 2.1% of the sample.

The same sample was also studied in work on yellow fever vaccine responses in identical twins. From the second report: The T cell response to vaccination in identical twins was reported by the authors to appear partly convergent and partly personalized. In identical twins, the study followed T cell clones that responded to the vaccine with precision.

The receptor was isolated from a woman under 30 in good health. Sequenced: memory (CD45RO+) T cells sorted from blood. The sample's cell subset or site label is to be understood as: CD45RO+ enriched T cells.

The CDR3 protein is CASSRAPGRDQPQHF. The sequenced DNA is TGTGCCAGCAGCCGCGCCCCCGGGAGGGATCAGCCCCAGCATTTT. The rearrangement combines TRBV3-1 with TRBJ1-5; a confident D gene designation cannot be given. V is clipped by 4 bases and J by 5 bases, and the sequence between their germline boundaries is 15 bases long. The CDR3 contains 15 residues, cysteine and phenylalanine counted. Only the CDR3 portion is preserved as DNA: 45 bases, with reading frame beginning at the first base. The germline V gene (reference sequence) supplies CDR1 LGHDT and CDR2 YNNKEL.